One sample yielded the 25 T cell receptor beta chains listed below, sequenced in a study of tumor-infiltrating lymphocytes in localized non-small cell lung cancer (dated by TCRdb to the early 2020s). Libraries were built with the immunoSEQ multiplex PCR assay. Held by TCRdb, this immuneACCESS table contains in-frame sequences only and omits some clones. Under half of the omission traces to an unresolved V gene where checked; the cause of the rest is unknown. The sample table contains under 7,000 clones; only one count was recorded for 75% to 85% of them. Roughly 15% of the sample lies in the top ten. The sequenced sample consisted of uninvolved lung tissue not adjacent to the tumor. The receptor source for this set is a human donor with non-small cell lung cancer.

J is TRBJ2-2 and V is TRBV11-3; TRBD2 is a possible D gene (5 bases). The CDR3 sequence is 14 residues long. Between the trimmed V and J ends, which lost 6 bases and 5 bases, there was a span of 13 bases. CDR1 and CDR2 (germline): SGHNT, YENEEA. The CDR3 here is CASRPGPGTGELFF. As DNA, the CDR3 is TGTGCCAGCAGGCCGGGCCCGGGGACCGGGGAGCTGTTTTTT. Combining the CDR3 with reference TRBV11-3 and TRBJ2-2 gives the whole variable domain EAGVVQSPRYKIIEKKQPVAFWCNPISGHNTLYWYLQNLGQGPELLIRYENEEAVDDSQLPKDRFSAERLKGVDSTLKIQPAELGDSAVYLCASRPGPGTGELFFGEGSRLTVL.

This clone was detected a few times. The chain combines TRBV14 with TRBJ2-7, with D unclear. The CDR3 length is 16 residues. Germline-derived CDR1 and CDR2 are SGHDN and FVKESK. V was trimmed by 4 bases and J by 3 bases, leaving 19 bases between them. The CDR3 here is CASSLTPQAEFYEQYF. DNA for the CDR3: TGTGCCAGCAGCCTTACCCCACAAGCTGAGTTCTACGAGCAGTACTTC.

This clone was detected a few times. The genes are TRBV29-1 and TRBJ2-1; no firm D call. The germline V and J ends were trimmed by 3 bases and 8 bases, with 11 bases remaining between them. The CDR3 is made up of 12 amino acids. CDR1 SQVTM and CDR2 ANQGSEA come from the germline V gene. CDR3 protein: CSVEMAWDEQFF. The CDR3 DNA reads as TGCAGCGTTGAGATGGCTTGGGATGAGCAGTTCTTC.

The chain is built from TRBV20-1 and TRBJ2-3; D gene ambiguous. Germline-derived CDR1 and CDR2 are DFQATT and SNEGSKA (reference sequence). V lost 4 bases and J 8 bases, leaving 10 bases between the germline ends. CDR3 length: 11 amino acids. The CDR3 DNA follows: TGCAGTGCTACGTCCCCTCCTACGCAGTATTTT. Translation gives CSATSPPTQYF.

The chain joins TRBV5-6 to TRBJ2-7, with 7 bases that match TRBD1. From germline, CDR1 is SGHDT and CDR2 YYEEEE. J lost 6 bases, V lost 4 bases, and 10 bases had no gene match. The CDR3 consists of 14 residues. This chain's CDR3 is CASSPGTVWPEQYF. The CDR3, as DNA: TGTGCCAGCAGCCCTGGGACAGTCTGGCCCGAGCAGTACTTC. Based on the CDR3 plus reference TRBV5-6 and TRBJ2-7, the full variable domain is DAGVTQSPTHLIKTRGQQVTLRCSPKSGHDTVSWYQQALGQGPQFIFQYYEEEERQRGNFPDRFSGHQFPNYSSELNVNALLLGDSALYLCASSPGTVWPEQYFGPGTRLTVT.

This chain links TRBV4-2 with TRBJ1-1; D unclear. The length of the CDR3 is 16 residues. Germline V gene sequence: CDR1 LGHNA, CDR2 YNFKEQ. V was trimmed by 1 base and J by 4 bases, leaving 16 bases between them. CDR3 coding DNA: TGTGCCAGCAGCCAAGTCGGGTTTAACTTGGGCACTGAAGCTTTCTTT. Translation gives CASSQVGFNLGTEAFF.

CDR3 loop: CASGLGQGSTDTQYF. DNA for the CDR3: TGTGCTAGTGGGCTGGGACAGGGAAGCACAGATACGCAGTATTTT. The rearrangement links TRBV12-5 to TRBJ2-3, with 9 bases identical to TRBD1. Germline V gives CDR1 LGHNT, CDR2 FRNRAP. The CDR3 has 15 amino acids. V trimming: 6 bases; J trimming: 0 bases; junction bases outside the gene matches: 4.

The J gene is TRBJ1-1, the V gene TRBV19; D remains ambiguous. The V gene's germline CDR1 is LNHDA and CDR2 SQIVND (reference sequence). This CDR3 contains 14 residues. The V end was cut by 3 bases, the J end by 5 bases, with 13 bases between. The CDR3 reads CASSIWGGPTEAFF. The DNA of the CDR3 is TGTGCCAGTAGTATCTGGGGAGGGCCAACTGAAGCTTTCTTT.

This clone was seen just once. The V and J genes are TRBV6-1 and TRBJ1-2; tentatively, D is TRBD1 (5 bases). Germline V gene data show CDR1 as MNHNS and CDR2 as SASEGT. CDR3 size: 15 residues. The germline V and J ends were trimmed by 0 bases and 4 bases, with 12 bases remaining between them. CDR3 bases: TGTGCCAGCAGTGAAGCTCGGGGGGGACCCTATGGCTACACCTTC. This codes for CASSEARGGPYGYTF.

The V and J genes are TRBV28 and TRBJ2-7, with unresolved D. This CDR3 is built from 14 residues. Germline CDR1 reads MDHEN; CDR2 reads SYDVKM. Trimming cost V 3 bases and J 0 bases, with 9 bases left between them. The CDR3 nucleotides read TGTGCCAGCAGTTTCTCCGGTTCCTCCTACGAGCAGTACTTC. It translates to CASSFSGSSYEQYF.

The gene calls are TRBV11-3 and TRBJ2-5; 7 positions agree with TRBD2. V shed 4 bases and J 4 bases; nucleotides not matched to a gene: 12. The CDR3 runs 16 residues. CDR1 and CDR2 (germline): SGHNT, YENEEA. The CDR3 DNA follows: TGTGCCAGCAGCTCTGGGACCGGGAGGCAGCGAGAGACCCAGTACTTC. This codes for CASSSGTGRQRETQYF.

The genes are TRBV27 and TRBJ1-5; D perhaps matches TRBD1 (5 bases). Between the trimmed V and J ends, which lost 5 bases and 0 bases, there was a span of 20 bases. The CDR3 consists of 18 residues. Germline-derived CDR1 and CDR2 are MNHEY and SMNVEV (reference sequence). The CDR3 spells CASSRRGAGEYSNQPQHF. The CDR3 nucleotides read TGTGCCAGCAGTCGACGCGGGGCAGGAGAATATAGCAATCAGCCCCAGCATTTT.

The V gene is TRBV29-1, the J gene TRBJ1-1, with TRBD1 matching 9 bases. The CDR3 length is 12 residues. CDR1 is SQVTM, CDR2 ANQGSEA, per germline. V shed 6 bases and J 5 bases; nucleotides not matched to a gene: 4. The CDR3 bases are TGCAGCGTGTCTGGACAGGGGACTGAAGCTTTCTTT. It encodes CSVSGQGTEAFF. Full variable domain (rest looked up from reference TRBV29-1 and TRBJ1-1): SAVISQKPSRDICQRGTSLTIQCQVDSQVTMMFWYRQQPGQSLTLIATANQGSEATYESGFVIDKFPISRPNLTFSTLTVSNMSPEDSSIYLCSVSGQGTEAFFGQGTRLTVV.

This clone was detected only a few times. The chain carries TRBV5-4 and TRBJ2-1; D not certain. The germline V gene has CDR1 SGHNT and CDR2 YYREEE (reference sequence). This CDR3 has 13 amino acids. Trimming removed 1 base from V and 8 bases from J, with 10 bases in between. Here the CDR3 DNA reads TGTGCCAGCAGCTTGTCATCCCAGTATGAGCAGTTCTTC. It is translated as CASSLSSQYEQFF.

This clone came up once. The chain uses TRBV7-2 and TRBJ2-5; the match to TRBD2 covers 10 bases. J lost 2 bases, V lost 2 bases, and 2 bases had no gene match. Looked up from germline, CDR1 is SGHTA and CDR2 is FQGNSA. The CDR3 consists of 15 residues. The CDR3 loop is CASSLSSGGQETQYF. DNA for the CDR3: TGTGCCAGCAGCTTAAGTAGCGGGGGGCAAGAGACCCAGTACTTC.

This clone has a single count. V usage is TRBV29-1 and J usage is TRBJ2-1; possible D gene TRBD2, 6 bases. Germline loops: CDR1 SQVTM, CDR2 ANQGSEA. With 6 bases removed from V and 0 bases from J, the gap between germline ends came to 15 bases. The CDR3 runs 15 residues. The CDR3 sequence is CSVEATSSSYNEQFF. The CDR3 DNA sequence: TGCAGCGTGGAGGCCACTAGCAGCTCCTACAATGAGCAGTTCTTC.

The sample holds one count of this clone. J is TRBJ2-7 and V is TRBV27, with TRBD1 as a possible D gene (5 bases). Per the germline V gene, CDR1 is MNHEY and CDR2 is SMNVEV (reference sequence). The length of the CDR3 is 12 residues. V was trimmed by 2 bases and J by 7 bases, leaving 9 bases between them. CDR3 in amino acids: CASSLQGEEQYF. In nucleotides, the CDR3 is TGTGCCAGCAGTTTACAGGGTGAAGAGCAGTACTTC.

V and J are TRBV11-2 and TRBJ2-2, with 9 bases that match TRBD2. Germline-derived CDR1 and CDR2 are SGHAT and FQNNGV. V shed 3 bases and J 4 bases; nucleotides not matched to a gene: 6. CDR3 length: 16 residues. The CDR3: CASSFGAGGGTGELFF. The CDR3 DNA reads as TGTGCCAGCAGCTTTGGGGCGGGAGGGGGCACCGGGGAGCTGTTTTTT.

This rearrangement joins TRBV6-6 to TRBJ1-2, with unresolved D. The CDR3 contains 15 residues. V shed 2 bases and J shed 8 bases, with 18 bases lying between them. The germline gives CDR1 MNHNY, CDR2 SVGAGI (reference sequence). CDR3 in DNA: TGTGCCAGCAGTTACAAACCGACCGTAAACGACGGCTACACCTTC. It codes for CASSYKPTVNDGYTF.

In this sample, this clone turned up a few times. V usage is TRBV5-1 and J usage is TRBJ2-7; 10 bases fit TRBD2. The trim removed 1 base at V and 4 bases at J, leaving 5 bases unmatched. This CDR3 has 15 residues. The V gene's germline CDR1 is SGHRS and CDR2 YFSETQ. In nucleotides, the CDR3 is TGCGCCAGCAGCTTGACAGCGGGAGGGGGGTACGAGCAGTACTTC. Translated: CASSLTAGGGYEQYF.

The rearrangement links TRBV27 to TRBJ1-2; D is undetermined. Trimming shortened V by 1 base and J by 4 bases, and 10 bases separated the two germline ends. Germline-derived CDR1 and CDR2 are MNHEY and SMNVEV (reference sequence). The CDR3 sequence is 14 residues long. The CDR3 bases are TGTGCCAGCAGTTTATTTGGACGCGGCTATGGCTACACCTTC. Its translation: CASSLFGRGYGYTF.

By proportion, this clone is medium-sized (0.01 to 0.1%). This CDR3 reads CASSWTGAQPQHF. The DNA of the CDR3 is TGTGCCAGTAGTTGGACAGGTGCTCAGCCCCAGCATTTT. This chain connects TRBV19 to TRBJ1-5, with TRBD1 identical over 7 bases. J lost 6 bases, V lost 5 bases, and 4 bases had no gene match. Germline loops: CDR1 LNHDA, CDR2 SQIVND (reference sequence). The CDR3 has 13 amino acids.

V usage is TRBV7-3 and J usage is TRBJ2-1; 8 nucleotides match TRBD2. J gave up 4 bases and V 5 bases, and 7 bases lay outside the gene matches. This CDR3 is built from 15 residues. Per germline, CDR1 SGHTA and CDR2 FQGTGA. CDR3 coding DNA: TGTGCCAGCAGCGACGGACTAGCAGGTTACAATGAGCAGTTCTTC. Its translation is CASSDGLAGYNEQFF.

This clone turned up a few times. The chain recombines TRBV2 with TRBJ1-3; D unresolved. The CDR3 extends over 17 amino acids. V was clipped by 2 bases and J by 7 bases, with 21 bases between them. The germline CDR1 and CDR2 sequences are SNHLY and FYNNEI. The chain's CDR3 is CASSEQPWTDGRNTIYF. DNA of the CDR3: TGTGCCAGCAGTGAACAACCCTGGACCGACGGGCGTAACACCATATATTTT.

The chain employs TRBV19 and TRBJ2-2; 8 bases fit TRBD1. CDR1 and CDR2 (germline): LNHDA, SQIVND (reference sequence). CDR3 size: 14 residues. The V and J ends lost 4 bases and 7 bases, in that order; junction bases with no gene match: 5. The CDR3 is CASSTRTGFGELFF. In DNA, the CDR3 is TGTGCCAGTAGTACGAGGACAGGGTTCGGGGAGCTGTTTTTT.